These 19 T cell receptor beta chains share one sample of origin, sequenced in a study of cytotoxic CD8 clonotypes in ibrutinib-treated CLL. Assay: immunoSEQ multiplex PCR; the TCRdb copy retains only in-frame clones and omits some. The sample consists of 70,000 to 80,000 clones, about 84% of them appearing once. The source material was PBMCs, sampled at disease progression, from a patient treated with ibrutinib. The receptors stem from a human donor with chronic lymphocytic leukemia.

The gene calls are TRBV18 and TRBJ2-7, with 8 bases lining up with TRBD1. Looked up from germline, CDR1 is KGHSH and CDR2 is LQKENI. This CDR3 spans 15 amino acids. After removal of 3 bases from V and 2 bases from J, the junction contained 6 bases not matched to a gene. CDR3 sequence: CASSPTARGPYEQYF. The CDR3 DNA is TGTGCCAGCTCACCCACGGCCAGGGGGCCCTACGAGCAGTACTTC.

The CDR3 DNA sequence: TGTGCCAGCAGCTTGGCCAATCAGCCCCAGCATTTT. Its translation: CASSLANQPQHF. The V call is TRBV5-6, the J call TRBJ1-5; D gene unclear. Trimming cost V 0 bases and J 3 bases, with 1 base left between them. Germline CDR1 and CDR2: SGHDT and YYEEEE. The CDR3 spans 12 residues.

The J gene is TRBJ2-3, the V gene TRBV9; D remains unclear. Germline values: CDR1 SGDLS, CDR2 YYNGEE. V shed 0 bases and J shed 0 bases, with 5 bases lying between them. The CDR3 sequence is 14 residues long. The CDR3 is CASSVEVSTDTQYF. The CDR3 DNA reads TGTGCCAGCAGCGTAGAGGTTAGCACAGATACGCAGTATTTT.

The chain uses TRBV19 and TRBJ1-2; D unclear. Between the trimmed V and J ends, which lost 10 bases and 2 bases, there was a span of 17 bases. The germline V gene has CDR1 LNHDA and CDR2 SQIVND (reference sequence). CDR3 length equals 14 residues. CDR3 protein: CATRPDGLNYGYTF. Written as DNA, the CDR3 is TGTGCCACCCGCCCGGACGGATTGAACTATGGCTACACCTTC.

The chain links TRBV6-6 to TRBJ1-1, with D perhaps matching TRBD1 (5 bases). With 5 bases removed from V and 7 bases from J, the gap between germline ends came to 17 bases. The germline gives CDR1 MNHNY, CDR2 SVGAGI (reference sequence). The CDR3 extends over 14 amino acids. CDR3 nucleotides: TGTGCCAGCAGTACGACAGAGATAGCCTATGAAGCTTTCTTT. This sequence encodes CASSTTEIAYEAFF.

This chain links TRBV19 with TRBJ1-4, with no clear D. Looked up from germline, CDR1 is LNHDA and CDR2 is SQIVND (reference sequence). Trimming left V 1 base short and J 1 base short, with 7 bases between. This CDR3 region has 15 residues. The CDR3 protein is CASSIGRRTNEKLFF. The DNA of the CDR3 is TGTGCCAGTAGTATAGGGAGAAGAACTAATGAAAAACTGTTTTTT.

There are many counts of this clone. The rearrangement uses TRBV7-9 and TRBJ2-4; D gene uncertain. This CDR3 contains 13 residues. Looked up from germline, CDR1 is SEHNR and CDR2 is FQNEAQ (reference sequence). Trimming stripped 10 bases from V and 11 bases from J, with 21 bases between. This CDR3 is CAKPSIMGSVQYF. The CDR3 DNA follows: TGTGCCAAGCCATCAATAATGGGCTCGGTTCAGTACTTC.

The rearrangement uses TRBV28 and TRBJ1-2, with 7 bases aligning to TRBD1. Germline V CDR1 and CDR2: MDHEN, SYDVKM. Losses at the gene ends were 6 bases for V and 4 bases for J; bases not matched to a gene: 5. The CDR3 sequence is 13 residues long. The CDR3 reads CASRGQVTYGYTF. CDR3 DNA: TGTGCCAGCAGAGGACAGGTTACCTATGGCTACACCTTC.

The chain uses TRBV27 and TRBJ2-2, with 8 nucleotides matching TRBD1. Looked up from germline, CDR1 is MNHEY and CDR2 is SMNVEV (reference sequence). The trim removed 3 bases at V and 4 bases at J, leaving 4 bases unmatched. The CDR3 extends over 15 amino acids. Here the CDR3 DNA reads TGTGCCAGCAGTTTCGACAGGGGAGGCACCGGGGAGCTGTTTTTT. This encodes CASSFDRGGTGELFF.

The rearrangement joins TRBV5-4 to TRBJ1-2; D may be TRBD1 (6 bases). This CDR3 is 14 amino acids long. In germline, CDR1 is SGHNT, CDR2 YYREEE (reference sequence). The V gene lost 7 bases and the J gene lost 2 bases, with 15 bases spanning the gap. CDR3 in amino acids: CASGSGQRNYGYTF. The CDR3 bases are TGTGCCAGCGGCTCCGGACAGAGAAACTATGGCTACACCTTC.

This clone was detected many times. This chain connects TRBV29-1 to TRBJ2-1, with 7 bases fitting TRBD2. CDR1 is SQVTM and CDR2 is ANQGSEA in the germline V gene. With 6 bases clipped from V and 0 bases from J, the junction kept 8 bases outside the gene matches. The CDR3 spans 15 residues. The CDR3 region is CSVMERDPSYNEQFF. The CDR3 coding sequence is TGCAGCGTGATGGAGCGGGACCCCTCCTACAATGAGCAGTTCTTC.

The V gene is TRBV6-1, the J gene TRBJ2-1, with TRBD2 matching over 11 bases. The trim removed 10 bases at V and 4 bases at J, leaving 6 bases unmatched. This CDR3 has 14 amino acids. CDR1 is MNHNS and CDR2 is SASEGT in the germline V gene. The CDR3 nucleotides read TGTGCCACCGGGACTAGCGGAGTGTACAATGAGCAGTTCTTC. Its translation is CATGTSGVYNEQFF.

J is TRBJ2-1 and V is TRBV5-1; D is unresolved. Germline CDR1 SGHRS, CDR2 YFSETQ. The CDR3 runs to 11 residues. Trimming took off 0 bases at V and 9 bases at J, with 4 bases between the two ends. This CDR3 is CASSLGGEQFF. The CDR3 nucleotides are TGCGCCAGCAGCTTGGGTGGTGAGCAGTTCTTC.

The V call is TRBV6-6, the J call TRBJ2-7, with a tentative D call TRBD1 (6 bases). From germline, CDR1 is MNHNY and CDR2 SVGAGI (reference sequence). CDR3 length: 14 residues. V was clipped by 6 bases and J by 2 bases, with 14 bases between them. CDR3 DNA sequence: TGTGCCAGCAGGGTAATGGACAGCGCCTACGAGCAGTACTTC. This translates into CASRVMDSAYEQYF.

The V call is TRBV6-5, the J call TRBJ2-3, with D possibly being TRBD1 (5 bases). The CDR3 is made up of 14 amino acids. The V gene lost 2 bases and the J gene lost 9 bases, with 15 bases spanning the gap. In germline, CDR1 is MNHEY, CDR2 SVGAGI. CDR3 residues: CASSYTPSWGTQYF. DNA of the CDR3: TGTGCCAGCAGTTACACCCCCTCCTGGGGCACGCAGTATTTT.

The CDR3 sequence: CAWSSGTRINQPQHF. The CDR3 DNA reads as TGTGCCTGGAGCTCCGGGACACGGATTAATCAGCCCCAGCATTTT. J is TRBJ1-5 and V is TRBV30; D is possibly TRBD1 (6 bases). The CDR3 totals 15 residues. From germline, CDR1 is GTSNPN and CDR2 SVGIG (reference sequence). Trimming pared 3 bases from V and 4 bases from J, leaving 16 bases between. Supplemented by reference TRBV30 and TRBJ1-5, the full variable domain reads SQTIHQWPATLVQPVGSPLSLECTVEGTSNPNLYWYRQAAGRGLQLLFYSVGIGQISSEVPQNLSASRPQDRQFILSSKKLLLSDSGFYLCAWSSGTRINQPQHFGDGTRLSIL.

V gene TRBV5-1 combines with J gene TRBJ2-1, with 9 bases identical to TRBD1. V dropped 3 bases and J dropped 3; count of bases not matched to a gene: 7. Germline V lookup: CDR1 SGHRS, CDR2 YFSETQ. The CDR3 is 16 residues long. DNA for the CDR3: TGCGCCAGCAGCTGGACCTCGGGACAGGGCTACAATGAGCAGTTCTTC. The encoded protein is CASSWTSGQGYNEQFF.

The chain is built from TRBV11-2 and TRBJ1-2; tentative D call: TRBD1 (6 bases). The germline gives CDR1 SGHAT, CDR2 FQNNGV. V dropped 5 bases and J dropped 5 bases, with 27 bases sitting between them. The CDR3 is 18 amino acids. CDR3 in amino acids: CASSTYPPSVGGAYGYTF. The CDR3 DNA sequence: TGTGCCAGCAGCACCTACCCTCCGAGTGTTGGGGGCGCGTATGGCTACACCTTC.

This clone was detected only a few times. V gene TRBV5-4 combines with J gene TRBJ1-2; D unresolved. The CDR3 has 14 residues. Germline CDR1 is SGHNT and CDR2 is YYREEE (reference sequence). Between the trimmed V and J ends, which lost 1 base and 0 bases, there was a span of 7 bases. CDR3 DNA sequence: TGTGCCAGCAGCTTGTGGATATCTAACTATGGCTACACCTTC. Amino acids: CASSLWISNYGYTF.